The 12 T cell receptor beta chains given below trace back to one sample, sequenced in a study of a mutant IDH1 vaccine in newly diagnosed glioma. Clones were sequenced by immunoSEQ multiplex PCR, and TCRdb holds only the in-frame ones, with some missing. The sample has 70,000 or so clones; around 87% are singletons. Antigens of these TCRs are unknown. Regarding time point: week 35, safety follow-up. All doses held 300 ug of mutant IDH1 20-mer peptide, with topical imiquimod. The source was PBMCs, collected from a glioma patient whose treatment included an IDH1 peptide vaccine. These receptors all come from a man aged 25 to 40 with glioma.

The chain couples TRBV19 to TRBJ2-2, with TRBD2 matching 8 bases. Trimming removed 6 bases from V and 5 bases from J; junction bases left unmatched: 2. Germline V gene sequence: CDR1 LNHDA, CDR2 SQIVND (reference sequence). CDR3 length equals 13 residues. This chain's CDR3 is CASSGRGTGELFF. The CDR3 DNA sequence: TGTGCCAGTAGCGGGAGGGGGACCGGGGAGCTGTTTTTT.

The V gene is TRBV2, the J gene TRBJ1-5; 7 nucleotides line up with TRBD1. After removal of 6 bases from V and 4 bases from J, the junction contained 6 bases not matched to a gene. Per germline, CDR1 SNHLY and CDR2 FYNNEI. CDR3 size: 14 residues. The CDR3 DNA reads as TGTGCCAGCAGCCCGGGACAGCAGAATCAGCCCCAGCATTTT. Translating gives CASSPGQQNQPQHF.

The count of this clone is one. The genes are TRBV28 and TRBJ2-1; no definite D call. The germline gives CDR1 MDHEN, CDR2 SYDVKM. This CDR3 contains 12 residues. Trimming cost V 1 base and J 9 bases, with 7 bases left between them. The CDR3 here is CASSLSVFEQFF. The CDR3 nucleotides read TGTGCCAGCAGTTTATCCGTTTTTGAGCAGTTCTTC.

The chain has TRBV5-6 and TRBJ1-6; D is ambiguous. CDR3 length: 15 residues. Germline loops: CDR1 SGHDT, CDR2 YYEEEE. Trimming took off 5 bases at V and 4 bases at J, with 13 bases between the two ends. CDR3 nucleotide sequence: TGTGCCAGCAGAAAGGAGGGAACTTATAATTCACCCCTCCACTTT. This translates into CASRKEGTYNSPLHF.

The chain employs TRBV14 and TRBJ2-3; D gene ambiguous. Trimming shortened V by 1 base and J by 3 bases, and 8 bases separated the two germline ends. The germline CDR1 and CDR2 sequences are SGHDN and FVKESK. CDR3 length: 14 residues. CDR3 bases: TGTGCCAGCAGCCAAGTACGAGAAACAGATACGCAGTATTTT. Its protein product is CASSQVRETDTQYF.

The chain combines TRBV5-4 with TRBJ2-4; the D gene is possibly TRBD2 (5 bases). Germline values: CDR1 SGHNT, CDR2 YYREEE (reference sequence). V lost 4 bases to trimming and J lost 9 bases, with 23 bases between them. The CDR3 is made up of 16 amino acids. The CDR3 bases are TGTGCCAGCAGCCAAGCCCCATCTGAGGGCAGGAGCATTCAGTACTTC. Translated, it gives CASSQAPSEGRSIQYF.

This sequence joins TRBV9 and TRBJ1-2, with a weak D call TRBD1 (6 bases). CDR1 is SGDLS and CDR2 is YYNGEE in the germline V gene. The CDR3 has 12 amino acids. V was cut by 0 bases and J by 7 bases, with 7 bases left in between. CDR3 in amino acids: CASSVVGGGYTF. In DNA form, the CDR3 reads TGTGCCAGCAGCGTAGTAGGGGGTGGCTACACCTTC.

The V gene is TRBV7-2, the J gene TRBJ2-3; no definite D call. Germline V lookup: CDR1 SGHTA, CDR2 FQGNSA. V lost 5 bases and J 2 bases, leaving 8 bases between the germline ends. This CDR3 has 13 amino acids. The CDR3 DNA sequence: TGTGCCAGCAGCCCCCGACCCACAGATACGCAGTATTTT. It is translated as CASSPRPTDTQYF.

The chain joins TRBV4-1 to TRBJ2-1; 8 nucleotides match TRBD1. V trimming: 3 bases; J trimming: 4 bases; junction bases outside the gene matches: 8. The CDR3 has 16 residues. The germline V gene encodes CDR1 MGHRA and CDR2 YSYEKL. This chain's CDR3 is CASSHVGQGVYNEQFF. CDR3 nucleotide sequence: TGCGCCAGCAGCCACGTAGGACAGGGTGTTTACAATGAGCAGTTCTTC.

This chain connects TRBV28 to TRBJ1-3; D may be TRBD1 (6 bases). Germline assignment: CDR1 MDHEN and CDR2 SYDVKM. The CDR3 length is 16 residues. V shed 3 bases and J shed 0 bases, with 12 bases lying between them. DNA of the CDR3: TGTGCCAGCAGTTTGACAGGTCAGAGCTCTGGAAACACCATATATTTT. Protein: CASSLTGQSSGNTIYF.

This chain uses TRBV7-2 with TRBJ1-1; 7 bases match TRBD1. CDR3 length: 15 residues. V lost 5 bases, J lost 5 bases, and 11 bases stayed unmatched. In germline, CDR1 is SGHTA, CDR2 FQGNSA. The DNA of the CDR3 is TGTGCCAGCAGCCAGGACAGGTTGGAGGGGACTGAAGCTTTCTTT. It is translated as CASSQDRLEGTEAFF.

V gene TRBV9 combines with J gene TRBJ1-3, with D perhaps TRBD1 (5 bases). Per germline, CDR1 SGDLS and CDR2 YYNGEE. The V end was cut by 4 bases, the J end by 0 bases, with 11 bases between. This CDR3 spans 15 amino acids. Here the CDR3 DNA reads TGTGCCAGCAGCCCGGGGGGGAACTCTGGAAACACCATATATTTT. Translation: CASSPGGNSGNTIYF.